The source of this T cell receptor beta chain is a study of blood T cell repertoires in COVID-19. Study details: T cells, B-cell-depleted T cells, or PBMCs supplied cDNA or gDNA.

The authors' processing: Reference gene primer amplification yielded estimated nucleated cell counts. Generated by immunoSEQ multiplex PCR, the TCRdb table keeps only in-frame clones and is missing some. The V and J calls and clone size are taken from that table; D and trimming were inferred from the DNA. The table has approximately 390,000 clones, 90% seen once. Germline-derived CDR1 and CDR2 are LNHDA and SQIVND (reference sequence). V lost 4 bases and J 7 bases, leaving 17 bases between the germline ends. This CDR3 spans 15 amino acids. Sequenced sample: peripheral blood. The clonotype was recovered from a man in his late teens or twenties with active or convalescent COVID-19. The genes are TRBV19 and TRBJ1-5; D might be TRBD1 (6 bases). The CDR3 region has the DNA TGTGCCAGTAGTACAACCACAGGGTCGCGGCAGCCCCAGCATTTT. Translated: CASSTTTGSRQPQHF.